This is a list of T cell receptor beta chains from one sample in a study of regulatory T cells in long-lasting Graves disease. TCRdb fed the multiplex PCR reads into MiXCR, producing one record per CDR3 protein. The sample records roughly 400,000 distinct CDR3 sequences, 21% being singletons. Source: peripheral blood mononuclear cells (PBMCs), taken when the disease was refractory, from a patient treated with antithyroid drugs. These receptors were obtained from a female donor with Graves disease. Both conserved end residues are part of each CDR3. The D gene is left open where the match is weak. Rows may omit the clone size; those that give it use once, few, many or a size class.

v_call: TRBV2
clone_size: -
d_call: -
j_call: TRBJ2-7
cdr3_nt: TGTGCCAGCAGAGAAGGGGGAGGGAGGTACGAGCAGTACTTC
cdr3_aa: CASREGGGRYEQYF

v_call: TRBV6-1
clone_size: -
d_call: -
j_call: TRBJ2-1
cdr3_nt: TGTGCCACGGAGGGATATTCGGACAATGAGCAGTTCTTC
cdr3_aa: CATEGYSDNEQFF

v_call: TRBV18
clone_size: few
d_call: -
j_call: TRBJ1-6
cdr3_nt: TGTGCCAGCTCACCATCCGGGGGGGACTCACCCCTCCACTTT
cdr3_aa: CASSPSGGDSPLHF

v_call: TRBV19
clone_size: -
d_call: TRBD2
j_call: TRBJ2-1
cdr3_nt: TGTGCCAGTAGTGAGGGACTAGCGCCAACCTACAATGAGCAGTTCTTC
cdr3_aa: CASSEGLAPTYNEQFF

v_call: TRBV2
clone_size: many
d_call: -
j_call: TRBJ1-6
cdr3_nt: TGTGCCAGCAGCCAGGGGCAAGGATCACCCCTCCACTTT
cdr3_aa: CASSQGQGSPLHF

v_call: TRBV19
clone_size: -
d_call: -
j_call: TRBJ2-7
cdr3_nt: TGTGCCAGTAGTTCGACATCTGGGCGCTACGAGCAGTACTTC
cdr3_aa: CASSSTSGRYEQYF

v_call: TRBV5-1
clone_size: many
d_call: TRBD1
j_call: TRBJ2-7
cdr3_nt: TGCGCCAGCAGCTTAGGGACAGGGGAGGGCGAGCAGTACTTC
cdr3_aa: CASSLGTGEGEQYF

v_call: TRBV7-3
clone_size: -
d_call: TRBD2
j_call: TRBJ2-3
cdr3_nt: TGTGCCAGCAGCCAGGGGACTAGCGGGTTGGATACGCAGTATTTT
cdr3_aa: CASSQGTSGLDTQYF

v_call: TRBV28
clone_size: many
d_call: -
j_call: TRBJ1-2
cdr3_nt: TGTGCCAGCAGTTTGGAACCGCACTATGGCTACACCTTC
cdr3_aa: CASSLEPHYGYTF

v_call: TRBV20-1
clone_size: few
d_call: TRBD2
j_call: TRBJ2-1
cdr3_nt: TGCAGTGCTAGAATACTAGCGGGAGGTAGTGAGCAGTTCTTC
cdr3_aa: CSARILAGGSEQFF

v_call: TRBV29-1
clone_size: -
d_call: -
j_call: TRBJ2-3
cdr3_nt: TGCAGCGCCGATTGGGCAGATACGCAGTATTTT
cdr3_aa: CSADWADTQYF

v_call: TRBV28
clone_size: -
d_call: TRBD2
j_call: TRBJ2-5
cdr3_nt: TGTGCCAGCGGTTGGGTAGCGGGACGGCCGGAGACCCAGTACTTC
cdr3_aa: CASGWVAGRPETQYF

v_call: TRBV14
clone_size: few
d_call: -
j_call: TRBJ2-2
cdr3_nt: TGTGCCAGCAGCCAATCTAGATCCGGGGAGCTGTTTTTT
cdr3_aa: CASSQSRSGELFF

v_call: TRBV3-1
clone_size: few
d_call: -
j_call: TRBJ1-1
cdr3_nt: TGTGCCAGCAGCGCATACATGAACACTGAAGCTTTCTTT
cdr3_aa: CASSAYMNTEAFF

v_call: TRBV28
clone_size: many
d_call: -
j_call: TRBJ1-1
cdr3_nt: TGTGCCAGCAGCCACAGACGAGATAACACTGAAGCTTTCTTT
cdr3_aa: CASSHRRDNTEAFF

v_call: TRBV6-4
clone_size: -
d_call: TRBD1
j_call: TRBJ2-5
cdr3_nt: TGTGCCAGCAGTGACTCGACTAGACAGGGGTTTTTGGAGACCCAGTACTTC
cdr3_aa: CASSDSTRQGFLETQYF

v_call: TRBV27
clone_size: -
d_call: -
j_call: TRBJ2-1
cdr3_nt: TGTGCCAGCAGTTTTCCAGGGAGCTCCTACAATGAGCAGTTCTTC
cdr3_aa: CASSFPGSSYNEQFF

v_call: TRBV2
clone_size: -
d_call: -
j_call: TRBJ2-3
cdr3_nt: TGTGCCAGCCAGGGGTCGGGGGTAGATACGCAGTATTTT
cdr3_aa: CASQGSGVDTQYF

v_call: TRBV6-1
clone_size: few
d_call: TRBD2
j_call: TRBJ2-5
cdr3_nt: TGTGCCAGCAGGCCTGGGGGGGGGGAGACCCAGTACTTC
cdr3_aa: CASRPGGGETQYF

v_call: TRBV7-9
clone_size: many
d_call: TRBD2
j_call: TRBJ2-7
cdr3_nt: TGTGCCAGCAGCCGGGGACTAGCGGGAGGTAGGGAGCAGTACTTC
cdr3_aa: CASSRGLAGGREQYF

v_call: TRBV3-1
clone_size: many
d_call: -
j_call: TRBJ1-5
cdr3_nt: TGTGCCAGCAGCCAAGGAATAGATCGCGATCAGCCCCAGCATTTT
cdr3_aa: CASSQGIDRDQPQHF

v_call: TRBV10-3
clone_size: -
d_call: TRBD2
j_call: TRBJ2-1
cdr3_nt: TGTGCCAGCAGAGGACTAGCGGGAGTGGGTGAGCAGTTCTTC
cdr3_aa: CASRGLAGVGEQFF

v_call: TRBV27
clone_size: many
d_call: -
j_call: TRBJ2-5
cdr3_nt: TGTGCCAGCAGTCTGGGCACGGGAATTGGAGAGACCCAGTACTTC
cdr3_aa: CASSLGTGIGETQYF

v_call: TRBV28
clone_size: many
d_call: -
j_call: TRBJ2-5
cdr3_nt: TGTGCCAGCAGTACCTTGGGGACCCAGTACTTC
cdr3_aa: CASSTLGTQYF

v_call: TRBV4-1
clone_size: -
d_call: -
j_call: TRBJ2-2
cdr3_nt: TGCGCCAGCAGCCAATTAGACGGGACACTTAACACCGGGGAGCTGTTTTTT
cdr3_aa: CASSQLDGTLNTGELFF

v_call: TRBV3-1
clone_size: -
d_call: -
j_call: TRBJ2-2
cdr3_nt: TGTGCCAGCAGCCAATCGGCGTTCGGGGAGCTGTTTTTT
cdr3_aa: CASSQSAFGELFF

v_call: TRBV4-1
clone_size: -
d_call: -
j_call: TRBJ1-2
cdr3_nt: TGCGCCAGCAGCCAGGTAGATGGTACTTATGGCTACACCTTC
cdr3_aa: CASSQVDGTYGYTF

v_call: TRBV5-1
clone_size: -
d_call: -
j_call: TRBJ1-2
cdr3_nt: TGCGCCAGCAGCTTGGACGCACAACTAGGTGGGGGCTACACCTTC
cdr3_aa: CASSLDAQLGGGYTF

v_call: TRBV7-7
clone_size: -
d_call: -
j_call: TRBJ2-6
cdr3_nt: TGTGCCAGCAGCTTAGCTAAAGGGGCTGGGGCCAACGTCCTGACTTTC
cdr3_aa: CASSLAKGAGANVLTF

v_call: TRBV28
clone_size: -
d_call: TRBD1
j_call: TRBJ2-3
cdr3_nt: TGTGCCAGCAGTACCAGGGGGCGCGTGACAGATACGCAGTATTTT
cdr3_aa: CASSTRGRVTDTQYF

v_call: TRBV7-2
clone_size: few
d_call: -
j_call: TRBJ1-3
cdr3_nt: TGTGCCAGCAGCTTACCCCGGGGGACTGGAAACACCATATATTTT
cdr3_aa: CASSLPRGTGNTIYF

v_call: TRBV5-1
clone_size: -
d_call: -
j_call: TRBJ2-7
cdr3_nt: TGCGCCAGCAGCCCGAGAAGGGACACCCCGAGCTCCTACGAGCAGTACTTC
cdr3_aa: CASSPRRDTPSSYEQYF

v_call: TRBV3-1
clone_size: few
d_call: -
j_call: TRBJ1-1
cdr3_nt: TGTGCCAGCAGCCAAGTTCCCGCAGCAACTACGAACACTGAAGCTTTCTTT
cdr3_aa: CASSQVPAATTNTEAFF

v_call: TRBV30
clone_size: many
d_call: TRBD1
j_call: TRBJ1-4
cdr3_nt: TGTGCCTGGTCCGGGACAGGTTATGAAAAACTGTTTTTT
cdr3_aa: CAWSGTGYEKLFF

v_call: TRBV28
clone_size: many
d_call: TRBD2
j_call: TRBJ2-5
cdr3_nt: TGTGCCAGCAGGCCGACTAGCGCGACCCAGTACTTC
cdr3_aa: CASRPTSATQYF

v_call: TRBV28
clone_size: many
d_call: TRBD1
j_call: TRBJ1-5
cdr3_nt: TGTGCCAGCAGCAGCCCCCGGACAGGGCATTATCAGCCCCAGCATTTT
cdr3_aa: CASSSPRTGHYQPQHF

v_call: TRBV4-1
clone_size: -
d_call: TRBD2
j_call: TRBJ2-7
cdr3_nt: TGCGCCAGCAGCCGTCTAGCGGGACCCCAGGTCTACGAGCAGTACTTC
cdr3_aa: CASSRLAGPQVYEQYF

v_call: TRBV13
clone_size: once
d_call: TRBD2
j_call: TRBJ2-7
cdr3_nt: TGTGCCAGCAGCTTACCCCGGACTAGCGGGAGCTACGAGCAGTACTTC
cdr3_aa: CASSLPRTSGSYEQYF

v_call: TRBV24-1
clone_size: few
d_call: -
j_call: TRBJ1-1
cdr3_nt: TGTGCCACCAGTGGGGGACAGAACACTGAAGCTTTCTTT
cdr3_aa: CATSGGQNTEAFF

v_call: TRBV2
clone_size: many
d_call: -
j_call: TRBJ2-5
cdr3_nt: TGTGCCAGCAGTGGACAAGAGACCCAGTACTTC
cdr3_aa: CASSGQETQYF

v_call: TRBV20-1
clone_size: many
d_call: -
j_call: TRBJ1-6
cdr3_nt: TGCAGTGCTAGAGATAAAGCAGATTCACCCCTCCACTTT
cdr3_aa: CSARDKADSPLHF

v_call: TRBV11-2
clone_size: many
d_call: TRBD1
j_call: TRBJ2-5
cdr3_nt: TGTGCCAGCAGCCCCGGACAGGGGGAGACCCAGTACTTC
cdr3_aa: CASSPGQGETQYF

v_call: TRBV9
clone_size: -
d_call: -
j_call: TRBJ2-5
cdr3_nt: TGTGCCAGCAGCGCCGGCGGGCGTTCGGAAGAGACCCAGTACTTC
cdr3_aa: CASSAGGRSEETQYF

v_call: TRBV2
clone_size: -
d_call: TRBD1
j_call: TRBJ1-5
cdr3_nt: TGTGCCAGCACTCCGGGACAGCTAAACAGCAATCAGCCCCAGCATTTT
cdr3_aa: CASTPGQLNSNQPQHF

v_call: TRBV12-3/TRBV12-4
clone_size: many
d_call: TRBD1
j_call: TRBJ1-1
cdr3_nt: TGTGCCAGCAGTTCATGGGACAGAATGAACACTGAAGCTTTCTTT
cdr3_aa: CASSSWDRMNTEAFF

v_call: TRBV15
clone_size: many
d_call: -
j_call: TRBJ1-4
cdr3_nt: TGTGCCACCAGCAGCGGGCAAAGGGAAAAACTGTTTTTT
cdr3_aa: CATSSGQREKLFF

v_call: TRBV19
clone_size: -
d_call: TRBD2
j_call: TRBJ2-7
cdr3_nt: TGTGCCAGCAGGGGAGGGACTAGCGGGAGATTTTACGAGCAGTACTTC
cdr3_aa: CASRGGTSGRFYEQYF

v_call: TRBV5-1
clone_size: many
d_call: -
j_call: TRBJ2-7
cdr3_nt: TGCGCCAGCAGCTTCACCGGGATCTCCTACGAGCAGTACTTC
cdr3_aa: CASSFTGISYEQYF

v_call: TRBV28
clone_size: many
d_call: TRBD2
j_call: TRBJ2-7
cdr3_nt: TGTGCCAGCAGTTCCTCGACTAGCGGGAGTTTGTACGAGCAGTACTTC
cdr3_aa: CASSSSTSGSLYEQYF

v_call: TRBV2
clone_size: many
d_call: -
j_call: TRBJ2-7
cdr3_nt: TGTGCCAGCAGTGAAACCCCCGGGACGTTCGGCCAGTACTTC
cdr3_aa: CASSETPGTFGQYF

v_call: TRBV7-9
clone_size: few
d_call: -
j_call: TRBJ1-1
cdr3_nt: TGTGCCAGCAGCTTAAACCCGGGCTCGGGTGAAGCTTTCTTT
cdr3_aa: CASSLNPGSGEAFF

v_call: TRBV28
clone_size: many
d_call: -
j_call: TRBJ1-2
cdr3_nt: TGTGCCAGCAGGGTTCCGTTGACAGGCTACACCTTC
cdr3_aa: CASRVPLTGYTF

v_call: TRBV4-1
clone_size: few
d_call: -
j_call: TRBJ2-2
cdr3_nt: TGCGCCAGCGGACCGGGACAGGGTGGCCTAGCGGGCACCGGGGAGCTGTTTTTT
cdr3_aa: CASGPGQGGLAGTGELFF